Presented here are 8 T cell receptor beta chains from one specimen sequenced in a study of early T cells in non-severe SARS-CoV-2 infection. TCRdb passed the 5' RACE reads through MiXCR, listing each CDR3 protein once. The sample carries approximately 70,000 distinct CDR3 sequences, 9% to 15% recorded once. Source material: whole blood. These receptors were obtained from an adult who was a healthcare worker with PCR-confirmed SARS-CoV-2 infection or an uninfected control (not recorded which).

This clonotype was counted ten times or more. CDR3 in amino acids: CASSLGQGYPRQPQHF. The DNA of the CDR3 is TGTGCCAGCAGCTTAGGACAGGGGTACCCACGTCAGCCCCAGCATTTT. The chain carries TRBV7-2 and TRBJ1-5; 8 bases are shared with TRBD1. This CDR3 region has 16 residues. The V segment lost 1 base and the J segment 6 bases; nucleotides outside the gene matches: 8. Germline CDR1 and CDR2: SGHTA and FQGNSA.

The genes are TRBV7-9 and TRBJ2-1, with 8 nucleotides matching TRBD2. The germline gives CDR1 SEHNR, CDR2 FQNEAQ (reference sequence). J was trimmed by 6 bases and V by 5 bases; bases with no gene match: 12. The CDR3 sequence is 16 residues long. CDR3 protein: CASSAGESGRVNEQFF. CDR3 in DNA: TGTGCCAGCAGCGCCGGGGAAAGCGGGAGAGTCAATGAGCAGTTCTTC.

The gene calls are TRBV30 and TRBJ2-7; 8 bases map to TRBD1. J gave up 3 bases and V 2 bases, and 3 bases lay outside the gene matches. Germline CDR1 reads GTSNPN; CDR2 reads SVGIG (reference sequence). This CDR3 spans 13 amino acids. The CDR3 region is CAWSPTGGYEQYF. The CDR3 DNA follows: TGTGCCTGGAGTCCAACAGGGGGCTACGAGCAGTACTTC.

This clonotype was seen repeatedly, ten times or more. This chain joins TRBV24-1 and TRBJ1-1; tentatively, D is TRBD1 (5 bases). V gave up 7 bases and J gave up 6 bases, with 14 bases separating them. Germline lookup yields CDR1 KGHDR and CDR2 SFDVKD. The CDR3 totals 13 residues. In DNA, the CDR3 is TGTGCCACCAGGGGCCAGGGTAGGCCTGAAGCTTTCTTT. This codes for CATRGQGRPEAFF.

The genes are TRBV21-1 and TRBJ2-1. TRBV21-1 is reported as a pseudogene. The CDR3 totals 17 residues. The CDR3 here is CASTDSDEFSSYNEQFF. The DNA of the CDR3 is TGTGCCAGCACAGACTCGGACGAATTTAGCTCCTACAATGAGCAGTTCTTC.

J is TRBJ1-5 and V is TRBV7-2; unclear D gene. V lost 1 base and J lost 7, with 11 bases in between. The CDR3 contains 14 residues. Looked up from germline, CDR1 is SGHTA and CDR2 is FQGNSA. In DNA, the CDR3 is TGTGCCAGCAGCTTAGGTGGGGTTAAACAGCCCCAGCATTTT. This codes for CASSLGGVKQPQHF.

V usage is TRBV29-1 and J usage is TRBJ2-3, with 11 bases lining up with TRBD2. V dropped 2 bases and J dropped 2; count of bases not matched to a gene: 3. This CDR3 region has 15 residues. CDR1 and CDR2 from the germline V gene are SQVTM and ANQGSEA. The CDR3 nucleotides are TGCAGCGTTGAAAGACTAGCGGGAACCACAGATACGCAGTATTTT. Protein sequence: CSVERLAGTTDTQYF.

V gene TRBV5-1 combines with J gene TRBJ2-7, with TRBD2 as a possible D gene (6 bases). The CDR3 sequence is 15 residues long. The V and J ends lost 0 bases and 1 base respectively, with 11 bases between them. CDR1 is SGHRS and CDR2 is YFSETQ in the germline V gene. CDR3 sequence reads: CASSLDAGLSYEQYF. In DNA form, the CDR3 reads TGCGCCAGCAGCTTGGATGCGGGACTTTCCTACGAGCAGTACTTC.